Ten or more counts support the clone carrying this TCR beta chain. Its specificity is unknown. This specimen belongs to a study of neurological immune-mediated disorders. Study-level results: Repertoires from 18 of 34 multiple sclerosis patients grouped phylogenetically into a related-CDR3 cluster, suggesting a possible signature. The greatest degree of TCR clonal expansion was observed in HTLV-1-associated myelopathy, with the lowest in multiple sclerosis, below that of healthy controls. There was no clinical or MRI feature that showed an association with the multiple sclerosis repertoire cluster.

With 4 bases removed from V and 6 bases from J, the gap between germline ends came to 17 bases. The CDR3 length is 15 residues. The making of cDNA relied on 5'RACE with 10-nucleotide random UMIs. MiXCR, run by TCRdb on the 5' RACE reads, gives a single entry per CDR3 protein. In the table there are about 60,000 distinct CDR3 sequences, approximately 3.9% of which are singletons. This sequence joins TRBV12-3 or TRBV12-4 and TRBJ2-3; maybe TRBD2 (6 bases). This receptor was obtained from a man under 40 with multiple sclerosis. The sample was PBMCs. The CDR3: CASSSGNKGGDTQYF. DNA of the CDR3: TGTGCCAGCAGTTCCGGGAACAAAGGAGGGGATACGCAGTATTTT.